These 6 T cell receptor beta chains originate from one sample sequenced in a study of siplizumab effects on memory and regulatory T cells. Data came from immunoSEQ multiplex PCR; TCRdb stores just in-frame clones and leaves some out. Of just over 60,000 clones in the sample, approximately 79% were seen once. The sequenced sample consisted of memory CD4+ T cells sorted from blood. The origin of the receptors is a human donor in good health.

This clone was counted only a few times. The chain joins TRBV5-1 to TRBJ2-7; D is possibly TRBD2 (7 bases). V dropped 0 bases and J dropped 4 bases, with 11 bases sitting between them. Germline loops: CDR1 SGHRS, CDR2 YFSETQ. CDR3 length: 14 residues. The CDR3, as DNA: TGCGCCAGCAGCTTGGTAGGGGGGGTTTACGAGCAGTACTTC. This codes for CASSLVGGVYEQYF.

The V gene is TRBV23-1, the J gene TRBJ1-1; no definite D call. TRBV23-1 is sorted into the ORF group, with uncertain function. Trimming took 4 bases from V and 1 from J, leaving 7 bases between them. The CDR3 is made up of 13 amino acids. CDR3 in amino acids: CASSRAENTEAFF. The CDR3 nucleotides read TGCGCCAGCAGTCGGGCGGAGAACACTGAAGCTTTCTTT.

The V and J genes are TRBV4-1 and TRBJ2-1; D might be TRBD2 (6 bases). The CDR3 is 16 amino acids. Germline lookup yields CDR1 MGHRA and CDR2 YSYEKL. Trimming took 5 bases from V and 0 from J, leaving 14 bases between them. CDR3 protein: CASSVTGGPSYNEQFF. In nucleotides, the CDR3 is TGCGCCAGCAGCGTAACCGGGGGACCCTCCTACAATGAGCAGTTCTTC.

The V and J genes are TRBV18 and TRBJ2-1; TRBD2 is a possible D gene (5 bases). V was shortened by 6 bases and J by 8 bases, with 11 bases between the two germline ends. Germline V gene lookup returns CDR1 KGHSH and CDR2 LQKENI. The length of the CDR3 is 12 residues. The CDR3 reads CASSLGLDEQFF. CDR3 DNA: TGTGCCAGCTCCCTAGGACTGGATGAGCAGTTCTTC.

This rearrangement joins TRBV6-5 to TRBJ1-6; tentatively, D is TRBD1 (6 bases). The CDR3 has 16 residues. Germline CDR1 reads MNHEY; CDR2 reads SVGAGI. Trimming took 0 bases from V and 11 from J, leaving 17 bases between them. The CDR3 spells CASSYSIQGSSTPLHF. CDR3 DNA: TGTGCCAGCAGTTACTCGATTCAGGGGTCGAGTACACCCCTCCACTTT.

V and J are TRBV6-6 and TRBJ1-2, with unresolved D. Between the trimmed V and J ends, which lost 5 bases and 3 bases, there was a span of 10 bases. CDR3 length: 13 amino acids. Germline CDR1 is MNHNY and CDR2 is SVGAGI (reference sequence). CDR3 in DNA: TGTGCCAGCAGTCAAACGGAACACTATGGCTACACCTTC. The encoded protein is CASSQTEHYGYTF.